This T cell receptor beta chain emerged from a study of CD8+CD57+ T cells in acquired aplastic anemia. The overall study: CD4+ and CD8+ cells, once sorted, gave DNA averaging roughly 3.2 ug. For CD4+ cells, healthy donors had an average of roughly 9.8 million reads. The study's findings and limits: CD8+ Simpson's diversity in patients was not significantly different from that in controls. Shared by patients and controls, fewer than 30 CD8+ CDR3s were abundant in patients.

Deletions cut 1 base from V and 1 base from J, with 10 bases between. Germline assignment: CDR1 DFQATT and CDR2 SNEGSKA (reference sequence). The CDR3 sequence is 14 residues long. This clonotype was seen repeatedly, ten times or more. Its target is unknown. According to the study, genomic DNA was the template for TCR beta VDJ and CDR3 profiling. Via MiXCR, TCRdb re-called the reads, giving one row per CDR3 protein. This sample has some 150,000 distinct CDR3 sequences; roughly 40% occur once, and the top ten carry roughly 8.9%. The chain is built from TRBV20-1 and TRBJ1-1; D is possibly TRBD1 (6 bases). The TCR comes from a human donor in good health, serving as a control. Input material: sorted CD4+, CD8+, or CD8+CD57+ T cells (not recorded which) from PBMCs. CDR3 region: CSARVQGGNTEAFF. In DNA, the CDR3 is TGCAGTGCTAGAGTACAGGGTGGGAACACTGAAGCTTTCTTT.